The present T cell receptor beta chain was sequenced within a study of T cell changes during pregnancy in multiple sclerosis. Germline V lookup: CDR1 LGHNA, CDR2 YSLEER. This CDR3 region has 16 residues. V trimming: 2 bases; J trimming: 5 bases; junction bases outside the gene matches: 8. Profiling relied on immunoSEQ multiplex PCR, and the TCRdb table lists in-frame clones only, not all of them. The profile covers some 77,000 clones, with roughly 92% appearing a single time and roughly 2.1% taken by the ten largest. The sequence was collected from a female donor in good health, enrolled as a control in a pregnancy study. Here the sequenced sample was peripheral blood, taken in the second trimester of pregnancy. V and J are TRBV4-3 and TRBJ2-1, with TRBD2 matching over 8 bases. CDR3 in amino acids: CASSQLQRGRNNEQFF. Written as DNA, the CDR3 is TGCGCCAGCAGCCAACTTCAGCGGGGGAGAAACAATGAGCAGTTCTTC.